This T cell receptor beta chain was found in a study of cytomegalovirus exposure and HLA in healthy donors. Germline loops: CDR1 ENHRY, CDR2 SYGVKD. The CDR3 consists of 16 residues. Trimming took 6 bases from V and 3 from J; bases not matched to a gene: 9. The study ran its PCR with 60 Vbeta and 13 Jbeta primers. Repertoires were generated with immunoSEQ multiplex PCR, while TCRdb's copy carries only in-frame clones and drops some. The repertoire holds 150,000 to 200,000 clones, with about 80% as singletons. The clonotype originates from a middle-aged woman in good health and CMV-seronegative. V usage is TRBV10-3 and J usage is TRBJ2-2; TRBD2 aligns across 8 bases. Sequences were obtained from PBMCs. CDR3 region: CAIRITSGVHTGELFF. Here the CDR3 DNA reads TGTGCCATCAGAATTACTAGCGGAGTGCACACCGGGGAGCTGTTTTTT.